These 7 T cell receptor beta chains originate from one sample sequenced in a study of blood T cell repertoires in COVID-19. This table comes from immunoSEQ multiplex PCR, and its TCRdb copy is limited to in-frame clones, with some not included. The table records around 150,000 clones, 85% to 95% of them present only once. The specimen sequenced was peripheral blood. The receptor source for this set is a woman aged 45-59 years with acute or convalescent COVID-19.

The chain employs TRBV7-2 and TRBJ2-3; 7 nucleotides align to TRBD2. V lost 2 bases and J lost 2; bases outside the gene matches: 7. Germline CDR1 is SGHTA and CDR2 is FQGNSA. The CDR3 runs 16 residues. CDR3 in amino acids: CASSLRASGYTDTQYF. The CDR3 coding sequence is TGTGCCAGCAGCTTAAGGGCTAGCGGTTACACAGATACGCAGTATTTT.

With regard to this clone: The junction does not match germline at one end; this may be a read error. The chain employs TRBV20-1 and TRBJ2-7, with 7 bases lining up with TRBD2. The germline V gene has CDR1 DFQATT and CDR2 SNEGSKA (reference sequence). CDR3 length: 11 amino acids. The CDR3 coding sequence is TGCAGTGCCAGAGCGGGAATCGAGCAGTACTTC. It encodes CSARAGIEQYF.

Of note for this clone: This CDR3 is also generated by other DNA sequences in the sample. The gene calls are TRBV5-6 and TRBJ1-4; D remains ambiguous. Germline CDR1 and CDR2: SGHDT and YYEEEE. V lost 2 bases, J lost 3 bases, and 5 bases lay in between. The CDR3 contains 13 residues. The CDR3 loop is CASSLGANEKLFF. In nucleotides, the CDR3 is TGTGCCAGCAGCTTAGGAGCTAATGAAAAACTGTTTTTT.

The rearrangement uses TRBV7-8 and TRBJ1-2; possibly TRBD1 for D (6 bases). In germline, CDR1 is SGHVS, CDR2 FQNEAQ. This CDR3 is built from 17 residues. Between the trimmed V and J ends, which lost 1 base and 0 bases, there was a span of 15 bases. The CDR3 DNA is TGTGCCAGCAGCTTAGTTCTCGCAGGGGACACTAACTATGGCTACACCTTC. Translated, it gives CASSLVLAGDTNYGYTF. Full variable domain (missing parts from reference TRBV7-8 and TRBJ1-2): GAGVSQSPRYKVAKRGQDVALRCDPISGHVSLFWYQQALGQGPEFLTYFQNEAQLDKSGLPSDRFFAERPEGSVSTLKIQRTQQEDSAVYLCASSLVLAGDTNYGYTFGSGTRLTVV.

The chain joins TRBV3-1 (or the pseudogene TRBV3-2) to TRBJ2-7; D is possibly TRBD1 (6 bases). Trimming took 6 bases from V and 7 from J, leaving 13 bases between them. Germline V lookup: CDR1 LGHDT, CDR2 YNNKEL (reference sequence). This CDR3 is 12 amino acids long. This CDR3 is CASSHNRAEQYF. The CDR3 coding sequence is TGTGCCAGCAGTCATAACAGGGCAGAGCAGTACTTC.

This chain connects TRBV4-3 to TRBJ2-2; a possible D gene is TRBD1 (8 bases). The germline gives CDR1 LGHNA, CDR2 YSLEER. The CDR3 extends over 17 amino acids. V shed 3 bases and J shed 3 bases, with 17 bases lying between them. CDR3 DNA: TGCGCCAGCAGCCAGGAAACAGGGGGGGCGGACACCGGGGAGCTGTTTTTT. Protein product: CASSQETGGADTGELFF.

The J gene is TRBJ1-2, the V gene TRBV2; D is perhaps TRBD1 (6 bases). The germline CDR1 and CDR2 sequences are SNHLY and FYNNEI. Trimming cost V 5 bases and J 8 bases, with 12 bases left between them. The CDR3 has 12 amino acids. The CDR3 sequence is CASSWDIVGYTF. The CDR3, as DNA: TGTGCCAGCAGTTGGGACATCGTGGGCTACACCTTC.